This entry lists 6 T cell receptor beta chains sequenced from one sample in a study of tumor and adjacent non-tumor tissue in lung cancer. No cell sorting was done before RNA was extracted from the tissue. The normal lung tissue was taken more than 3 cm from the tumor edge. TCRbeta libraries were built with three rounds of nested PCR, modified from ARM-PCR. TCRdb redid the calling of the multiplex PCR reads with MiXCR, one entry per CDR3 protein. The sample lists 80,000 or so distinct CDR3 sequences; roughly 80% were seen once. The source material was distant non-tumor lung tissue. Source of these receptors: a man in his 60s with non-small cell lung cancer.

To note about this clonotype: One junction end does not reproduce the germline sequence, and a read error may be involved. The chain links TRBV11-3 to TRBJ2-2, with 9 positions matching TRBD2. The CDR3 contains 18 residues. CDR1 SGHNT and CDR2 YENEEA come from the germline V gene. As DNA, the CDR3 is TGTGCCAGCAGTTCCCAGGGAGCGGGAGGATACAGAGCCGGGGAACTGTCTTTT. This codes for CASSSQGAGGYRAGELSF.

Of note for this clonotype: An end of the junction differs from the germline gene, which may be a read error. The rearrangement joins TRBV29-1 to TRBJ2-4; TRBD2 matches at 7 bases. The germline V gene has CDR1 SQVTM and CDR2 ANQGSEA. The CDR3 spans 15 residues. In DNA form, the CDR3 reads TGTAGCGTTACGGAGGGAAGACTAGCCAAAAACACTCAGTACTTC. Encoded protein: CSVTEGRLAKNTQYF. The whole variable domain, filled in from reference TRBV29-1 and TRBJ2-4, reads SAVISQKPSRDICQRGTSLTIQCQVDSQVTMMFWYRQQPGQSLTLIATANQGSEATYESGFVIDKFPISRPNLTFSTLTVSNMSPEDSSIYLCSVTEGRLAKNTQYFGAGTRLSVL.

The chain uses TRBV11-3 and TRBJ1-2; TRBD1 matches at 7 bases. This CDR3 contains 13 residues. Germline V gene sequence: CDR1 SGHNT, CDR2 YENEEA. Germline trimming cut 6 bases from V and 5 bases from J; bases unmatched to any gene: 6. This chain's CDR3 is CASSQDREYGYTF. CDR3 DNA sequence: TGTGCCAGCAGTCAAGACAGGGAATATGGCTACACCTTC.

A remark on this clonotype: Its ends do not fully match the called genes, so a read error is possible. V is TRBV11-2 and J is TRBJ1-6; the D gene is possibly TRBD1 (5 bases). Germline V gene data show CDR1 as SGHAT and CDR2 as FQNNGV. This CDR3 region has 15 residues. The CDR3 DNA is TGTACCAGCAACTTAGGAGGGGATAATAAATCACCCTTCCACTTT. Translating it yields CTSNLGGDNKSPFHF.

V and J are TRBV4-1 and TRBJ2-5; TRBD1 might be the D (5 bases). This CDR3 has 16 amino acids. From germline, CDR1 is MGHRA and CDR2 YSYEKL. With 1 base removed from V and 2 bases from J, the gap between germline ends came to 14 bases. CDR3 sequence (DNA): TGCGCCAGCAGCCAAGTGACCAGGGTTATACAAGAGACCCAGTACTTC. Residues: CASSQVTRVIQETQYF.

The table lists this clonotype with a few counts. This clone may be a read error of a much larger clone one base away. Here the CDR3 omits its conserved ending phenylalanine or tryptophan, so a read error is the likely source. The CDR3 spells CASSLGGDRRTQPQHL. CDR3 DNA sequence: TGTGCCAGCAGCTTAGGTGGGGACAGGAGAACGCAGCCCCAGCATTTA. The V gene is TRBV7-8, the J gene TRBJ1-5; 8 nucleotides agree with TRBD1. The V gene's germline CDR1 is SGHVS and CDR2 FQNEAQ. V was pared by 1 base and J by 7 bases, with 9 bases of the junction left unmatched. CDR3 length equals 16 residues.